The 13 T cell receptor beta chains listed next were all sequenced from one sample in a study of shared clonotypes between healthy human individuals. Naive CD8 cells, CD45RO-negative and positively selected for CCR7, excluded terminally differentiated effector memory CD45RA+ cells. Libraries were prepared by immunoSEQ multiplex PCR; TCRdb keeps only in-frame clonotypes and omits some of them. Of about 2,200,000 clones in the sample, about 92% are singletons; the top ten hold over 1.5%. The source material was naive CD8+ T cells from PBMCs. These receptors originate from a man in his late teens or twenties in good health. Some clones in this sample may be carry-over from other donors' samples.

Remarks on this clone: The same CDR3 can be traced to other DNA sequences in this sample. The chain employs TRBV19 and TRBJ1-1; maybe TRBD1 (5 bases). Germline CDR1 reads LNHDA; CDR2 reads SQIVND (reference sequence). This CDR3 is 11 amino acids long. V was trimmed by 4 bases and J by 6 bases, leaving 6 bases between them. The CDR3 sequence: CASSTTAEAFF. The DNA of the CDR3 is TGTGCCAGTAGTACGACAGCTGAAGCTTTCTTT.

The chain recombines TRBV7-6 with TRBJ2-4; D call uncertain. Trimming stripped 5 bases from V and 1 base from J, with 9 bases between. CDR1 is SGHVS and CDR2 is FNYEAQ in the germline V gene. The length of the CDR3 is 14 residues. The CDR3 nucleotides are TGTGCCAGCAGCCCCCCCGAGGCCAAAAACATTCAGTACTTC. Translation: CASSPPEAKNIQYF.

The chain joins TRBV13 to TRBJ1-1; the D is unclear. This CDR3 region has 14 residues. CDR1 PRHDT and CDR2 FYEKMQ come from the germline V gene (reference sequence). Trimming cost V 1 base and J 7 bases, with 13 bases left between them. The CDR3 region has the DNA TGTGCCAGCAGCTTAGTCCTGCATGTTGGTGAAGCTTTCTTT. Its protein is CASSLVLHVGEAFF.

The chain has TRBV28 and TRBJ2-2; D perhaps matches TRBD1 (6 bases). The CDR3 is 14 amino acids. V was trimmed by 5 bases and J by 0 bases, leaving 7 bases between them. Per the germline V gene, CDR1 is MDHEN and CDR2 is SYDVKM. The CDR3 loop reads CASSGTSNTGELFF. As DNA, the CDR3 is TGTGCCAGCAGTGGGACATCGAACACCGGGGAGCTGTTTTTT.

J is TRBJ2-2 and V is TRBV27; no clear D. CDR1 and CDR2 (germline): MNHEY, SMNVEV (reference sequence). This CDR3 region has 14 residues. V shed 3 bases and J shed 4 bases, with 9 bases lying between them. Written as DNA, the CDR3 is TGTGCCAGCAGTTTCCAGACAAGCACCGGGGAGCTGTTTTTT. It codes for CASSFQTSTGELFF.

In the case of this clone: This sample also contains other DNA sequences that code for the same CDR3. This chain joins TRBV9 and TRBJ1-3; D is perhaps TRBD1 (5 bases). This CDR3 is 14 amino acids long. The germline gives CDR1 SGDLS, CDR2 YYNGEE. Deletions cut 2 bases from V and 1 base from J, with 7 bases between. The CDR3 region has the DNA TGTGCCAGCAGCGTGGGGCGTTCTGGAAACACCATATATTTT. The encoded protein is CASSVGRSGNTIYF.

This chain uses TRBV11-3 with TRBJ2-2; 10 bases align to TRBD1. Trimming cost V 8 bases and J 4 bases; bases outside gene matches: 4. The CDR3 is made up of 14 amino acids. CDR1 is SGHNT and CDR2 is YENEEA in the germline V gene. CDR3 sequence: CASGGQGPTGELFF. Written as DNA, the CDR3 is TGTGCCAGCGGGGGACAGGGGCCCACCGGGGAGCTGTTTTTT.

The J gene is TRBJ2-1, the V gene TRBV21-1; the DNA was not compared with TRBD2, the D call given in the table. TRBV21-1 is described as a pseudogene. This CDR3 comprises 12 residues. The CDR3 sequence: CASSKGKREQFF. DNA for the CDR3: TGTGCCAGCAGCAAGGGTAAGAGGGAGCAGTTCTTC.

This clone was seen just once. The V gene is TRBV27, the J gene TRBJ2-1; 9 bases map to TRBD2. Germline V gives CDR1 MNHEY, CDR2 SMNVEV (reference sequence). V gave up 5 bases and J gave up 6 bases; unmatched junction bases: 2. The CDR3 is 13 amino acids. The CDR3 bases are TGTGCCAGCAGTCCGGGACTAGCCAATGAGCAGTTCTTC. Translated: CASSPGLANEQFF.

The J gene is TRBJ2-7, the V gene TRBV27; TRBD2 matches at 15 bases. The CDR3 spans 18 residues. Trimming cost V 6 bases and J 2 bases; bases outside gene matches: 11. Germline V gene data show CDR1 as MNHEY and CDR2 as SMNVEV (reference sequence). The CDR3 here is CASSRGGLAGGLAYEQYF. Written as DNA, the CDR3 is TGTGCCAGCAGCCGTGGTGGACTAGCGGGAGGGTTGGCCTACGAGCAGTACTTC.

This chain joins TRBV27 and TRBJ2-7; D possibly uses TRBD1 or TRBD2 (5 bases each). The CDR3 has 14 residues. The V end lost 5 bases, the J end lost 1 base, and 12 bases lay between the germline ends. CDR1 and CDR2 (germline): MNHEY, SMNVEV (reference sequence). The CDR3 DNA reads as TGTGCCAGCAGTACTTATGAGGGGTCCTACGAGCAGTACTTC. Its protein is CASSTYEGSYEQYF.

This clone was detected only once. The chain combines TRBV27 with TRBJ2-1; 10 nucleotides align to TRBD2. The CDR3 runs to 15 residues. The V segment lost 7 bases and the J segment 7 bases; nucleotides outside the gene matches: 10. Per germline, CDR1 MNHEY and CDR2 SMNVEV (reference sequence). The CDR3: CASTPMVAGGNEQFF. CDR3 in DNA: TGTGCCAGCACCCCCATGGTAGCGGGAGGTAATGAGCAGTTCTTC.

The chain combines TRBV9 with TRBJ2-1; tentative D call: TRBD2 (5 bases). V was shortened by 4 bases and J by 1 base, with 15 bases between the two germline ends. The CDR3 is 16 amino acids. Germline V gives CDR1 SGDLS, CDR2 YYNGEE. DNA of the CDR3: TGTGCCAGCAGCCATAGGAGAGCGGATTCCTACAATGAGCAGTTCTTC. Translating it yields CASSHRRADSYNEQFF. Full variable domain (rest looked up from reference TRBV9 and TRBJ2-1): DSGVTQTPKHLITATGQRVTLRCSPRSGDLSVYWYQQSLDQGLQFLIQYYNGEERAKGNILERFSAQQFPDLHSELNLSSLELGDSALYFCASSHRRADSYNEQFFGPGTRLTVL.